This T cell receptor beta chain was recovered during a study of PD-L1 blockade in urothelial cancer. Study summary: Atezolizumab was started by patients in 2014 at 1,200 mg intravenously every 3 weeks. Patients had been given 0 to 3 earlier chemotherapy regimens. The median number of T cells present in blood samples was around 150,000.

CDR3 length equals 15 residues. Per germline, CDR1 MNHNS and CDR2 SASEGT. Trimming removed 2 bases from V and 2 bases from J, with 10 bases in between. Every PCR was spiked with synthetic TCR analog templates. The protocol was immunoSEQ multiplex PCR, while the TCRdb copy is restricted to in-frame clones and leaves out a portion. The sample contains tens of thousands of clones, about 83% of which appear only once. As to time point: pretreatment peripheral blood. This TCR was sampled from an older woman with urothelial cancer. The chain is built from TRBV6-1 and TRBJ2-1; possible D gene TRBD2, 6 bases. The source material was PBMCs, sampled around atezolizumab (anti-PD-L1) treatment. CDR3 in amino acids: CASSERRDPYNEQFF. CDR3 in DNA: TGTGCCAGCAGTGAAAGGCGGGACCCCTACAATGAGCAGTTCTTC.